Below are 25 T cell receptor beta chains sequenced from a single sample in a study of T cells in Graves' hyperthyroidism and ophthalmopathy. Amplification targeted TCR beta CDR3 regions from RNA transcripts. HTBI primers were the set used in a first-round RT-PCR of the TCR CDR3. MiXCR, run by TCRdb on the multiplex PCR reads, gives a single entry per CDR3 protein. The table has 300,000 to 450,000 distinct CDR3 sequences, around 14% seen once. The sample comprised blood. The receptor set was obtained from a woman aged 55-75 years with Graves' hyperthyroidism.

A few counts support this clonotype. The chain employs TRBV6-5 and TRBJ1-5; D is ambiguous. The CDR3 contains 14 residues. The germline gives CDR1 MNHEY, CDR2 SVGAGI. The V and J ends lost 6 bases and 0 bases respectively, with 9 bases between them. The CDR3 DNA sequence: TGTGCCAGCAGGCGGAGGGATAGCAATCAGCCCCAGCATTTT. This encodes CASRRRDSNQPQHF.

Many counts were recorded for this clonotype. The chain couples TRBV7-8 to TRBJ2-7; 13 bases map to TRBD2. The CDR3 is 16 residues long. Germline assignment: CDR1 SGHVS and CDR2 FQNEAQ. The ends lost 5 bases at V and 5 bases at J; junction bases unmatched: 9. The CDR3 loop reads CASSPRTSGSLHEQYF. The CDR3 DNA reads as TGTGCCAGCAGCCCTCGGACTAGCGGGAGTCTCCACGAGCAGTACTTC.

The table lists this clonotype with a few counts. The chain joins TRBV9 to TRBJ1-2; D not resolved. CDR1 SGDLS and CDR2 YYNGEE come from the germline V gene. V lost 4 bases and J lost 8, with 18 bases in between. The length of the CDR3 is 14 residues. CDR3 sequence reads: CASSPTGRSSGYTF. CDR3 coding DNA: TGTGCCAGCAGCCCCACGGGGAGGAGTTCGGGCTACACCTTC.

J is TRBJ1-1 and V is TRBV25-1, with a weak D call TRBD1 (6 bases). Germline V gene lookup returns CDR1 MGHDK and CDR2 SYGVNS. Deletions cut 5 bases from V and 5 bases from J, with 15 bases between. This CDR3 comprises 14 residues. The CDR3 coding sequence is TGTGCCAGCAGTCCGGGGGGGCGAGGGACTGAAGCTTTCTTT. Residues: CASSPGGRGTEAFF.

Many counts were recorded for this clonotype. The chain joins TRBV7-2 to TRBJ2-1; tentatively, D is TRBD2 (5 bases). This CDR3 comprises 12 residues. Germline CDR1 reads SGHTA; CDR2 reads FQGNSA. Trimming pared 5 bases from V and 10 bases from J, leaving 12 bases between. The CDR3 DNA follows: TGTGCCAGCAGCCCTAGCATGGGCGAGCAGTTCTTC. It encodes CASSPSMGEQFF.

This clonotype came up many times. The genes are TRBV12-3 or TRBV12-4 and TRBJ2-2; unclear D gene. Trimming pared 7 bases from V and 3 bases from J, leaving 12 bases between. The length of the CDR3 is 14 residues. Here the CDR3 reads CASTQDTYTGELFF. The CDR3, as DNA: TGTGCCAGCACCCAAGACACATACACCGGGGAGCTGTTTTTT.

This clonotype came up many times. The chain links TRBV12-3 or TRBV12-4 to TRBJ2-3; TRBD1 matches at 8 bases. This CDR3 spans 14 amino acids. The J segment lost 3 bases and the V segment lost 6 bases, leaving 5 bases of the junction unmatched. CDR3 bases: TGTGCCAGCAGGCCCAGGACAGGGACAGATACGCAGTATTTT. Translation: CASRPRTGTDTQYF.

There are many counts of this clonotype. CDR3 in amino acids: CASGLARLVSNYGYTF. The CDR3 region has the DNA TGTGCTAGTGGTTTGGCCAGACTTGTCTCTAACTATGGCTACACCTTC. The gene calls are TRBV12-5 and TRBJ1-2; D not resolved. Between the trimmed V and J ends, which lost 1 base and 0 bases, there was a span of 12 bases. This CDR3 region has 16 residues. Germline V lookup: CDR1 LGHNT, CDR2 FRNRAP. Full variable domain (remainder filled in from reference TRBV12-5 and TRBJ1-2): DARVTQTPRHKVTEMGQEVTMRCQPILGHNTVFWYRQTMMQGLELLAYFRNRAPLDDSGMPKDRFSAEMPDATLATLKIQPSEPRDSAVYFCASGLARLVSNYGYTFGSGTRLTVV.

V is TRBV27 and J is TRBJ1-6, with 9 nucleotides matching TRBD1. With 5 bases clipped from V and 6 bases from J, the junction kept 8 bases outside the gene matches. The CDR3 runs 16 residues. Germline V lookup: CDR1 MNHEY, CDR2 SMNVEV (reference sequence). The CDR3 sequence: CASSTRQGVVNSPLHF. The CDR3 nucleotides read TGTGCCAGCAGTACCCGACAGGGGGTTGTTAATTCACCCCTCCACTTT.

About this clonotype itself: At one of its ends the junction is not consistent with the germline gene, which may arise from a read error. CDR3 nucleotides: TGTGCCAGCAGCTTCCGGGCCCAAGAGGCCCAGTACTTC. Translating gives CASSFRAQEAQYF. The chain joins TRBV11-2 to TRBJ2-5; D gene uncertain. Germline V CDR1 and CDR2: SGHAT, FQNNGV. The CDR3 runs 13 residues. Drawing the rest from reference TRBV11-2 and TRBJ2-5, the complete variable domain is EAGVAQSPRYKIIEKRQSVAFWCNPISGHATLYWYQQILGQGPKLLIQFQNNGVVDDSQLPKDRFSAERLKGVDSTLKIQPAKLEDSAVYLCASSFRAQEAQYFGPGTRLLVL.

This clonotype has a count of ten or more. This chain uses TRBV6-1 with TRBJ1-2; D may be TRBD1 (6 bases). The CDR3 consists of 13 residues. Germline CDR1 and CDR2: MNHNS and SASEGT. With 7 bases removed from V and 2 bases from J, the gap between germline ends came to 11 bases. In nucleotides, the CDR3 is TGTGCCAGCACCCGAGGGGGAAACTATGGCTACACCTTC. It encodes CASTRGGNYGYTF.

Concerning this clonotype itself: A junction end diverges from the germline sequence, so it may reflect a read error. This chain joins TRBV6-2 or TRBV6-3 and TRBJ1-1; no reliable D call. The CDR3 loop spans 14 amino acids. Germline-derived CDR1 and CDR2 are MNHEY and SVGEGT. CDR3: CASSHSIVRTEAFF. The CDR3 region has the DNA TGTGCCAGCAGTCACTCCATCGTGAGAACTGAAGCTTTCTTT.

Remarks on this clonotype: It may be a read error: a sequence one base away is much more abundant. This rearrangement joins TRBV18 to TRBJ1-5; D is uncertain. Germline CDR1 and CDR2: KGHSH and LQKENI. The CDR3 has 13 amino acids. CDR3 nucleotides: TGTGCCAGCTCACTGGGTAGCAGTCAGCCCCAGCATTTT. Its translation: CASSLGSSQPQHF.

This clonotype was counted at least ten times. The gene calls are TRBV5-1 and TRBJ2-3, with D maybe TRBD2 (5 bases). CDR1 is SGHRS and CDR2 is YFSETQ in the germline V gene. V was shortened by 3 bases and J by 4 bases, with 9 bases between the two germline ends. CDR3 length: 13 amino acids. For the CDR3, the DNA is TGCGCCAGCAGCTATGAGGGTGCAGATACGCAGTATTTT. Translation: CASSYEGADTQYF.

The table lists this clonotype with many counts. This chain links TRBV7-8 with TRBJ1-1, with D perhaps matching TRBD1 (6 bases). There are 14 residues in the CDR3. Looked up from germline, CDR1 is SGHVS and CDR2 is FQNEAQ. V lost 5 bases and J 4 bases, leaving 14 bases between the germline ends. This chain's CDR3 is CASSMSTGTTEAFF. Written as DNA, the CDR3 is TGTGCCAGCAGCATGAGTACAGGGACCACTGAAGCTTTCTTT. Variable domain in full (rest from reference TRBV7-8 and TRBJ1-1): GAGVSQSPRYKVAKRGQDVALRCDPISGHVSLFWYQQALGQGPEFLTYFQNEAQLDKSGLPSDRFFAERPEGSVSTLKIQRTQQEDSAVYLCASSMSTGTTEAFFGQGTRLTVV.

There are a few counts of this clonotype. This chain joins TRBV28 and TRBJ2-3; unclear D gene. The V and J ends lost 8 bases and 6 bases respectively, with 21 bases between them. CDR1 MDHEN and CDR2 SYDVKM come from the germline V gene. The CDR3 covers 15 residues. The chain's CDR3 is CASLGSERPADTQYF. CDR3 sequence (DNA): TGTGCCAGCTTAGGAAGCGAGCGCCCGGCGGATACGCAGTATTTT.

This clonotype was recorded a few times. V usage is TRBV5-6 and J usage is TRBJ1-2, with D tentatively TRBD1 (5 bases). Trimming pared 6 bases from V and 6 bases from J, leaving 21 bases between. From germline, CDR1 is SGHDT and CDR2 YYEEEE. This CDR3 contains 15 residues. The DNA of the CDR3 is TGTGCCAGCACCCACCGGCGCGGAATGGGGGATGGCTACACCTTC. Residues: CASTHRRGMGDGYTF.

The V call is TRBV6-1, the J call TRBJ2-5, with D possibly matching TRBD1 (5 bases). The germline V and J ends were trimmed by 2 bases and 1 base, with 8 bases remaining between them. Germline CDR1 MNHNS, CDR2 SASEGT. This CDR3 is built from 14 residues. The CDR3 sequence is CASSEHQGQETQYF. DNA of the CDR3: TGTGCCAGCAGTGAACACCAGGGCCAAGAGACCCAGTACTTC.

This clonotype was seen at least ten times. The CDR3 nucleotides read TGTGCCAGCAGTGCGGGACAGGCGATCAATCAGCCCCAGCATTTT. Its protein product is CASSAGQAINQPQHF. The chain has TRBV12-3 or TRBV12-4 and TRBJ1-5, with TRBD1 matching over 8 bases. The CDR3 loop spans 15 amino acids. The V segment lost 5 bases and the J segment 3 bases; nucleotides outside the gene matches: 6.

Concerning this clonotype itself: A much larger clone sits a single nucleotide away, making a read error possible. The rearrangement joins TRBV28 to TRBJ2-7; tentatively, D is TRBD1 or TRBD2 (6 bases each). V lost 5 bases and J lost 3, with 17 bases in between. Germline V gives CDR1 MDHEN, CDR2 SYDVKM. This CDR3 has 15 residues. The CDR3 region is CASSLEGGPGYEQYF. The CDR3 coding sequence is TGTGCCAGCAGTCTGGAGGGGGGACCAGGCTACGAGCAGTACTTC.

This clonotype was found many times. The CDR3 nucleotides read TGCGCCAGCAGCCAGCCGGGACAGTCCTACGAGCAGTACTTC. This gives the protein CASSQPGQSYEQYF. The J gene is TRBJ2-7, the V gene TRBV4-1, with 7 bases identical to TRBD1. V gave up 3 bases and J gave up 1 base; unmatched junction bases: 3. Germline V lookup: CDR1 MGHRA, CDR2 YSYEKL. The CDR3 loop spans 14 amino acids.

The chain has TRBV19 and TRBJ2-5; TRBD1 is a possible D gene (6 bases). This CDR3 comprises 13 residues. The V and J ends lost 6 bases and 7 bases respectively, with 15 bases between them. Germline V gene data show CDR1 as LNHDA and CDR2 as SQIVND (reference sequence). Here the CDR3 reads CASSWGQYGTQYF. CDR3 DNA: TGTGCCAGTAGCTGGGGGCAGTATGGGACCCAGTACTTC.

Many counts were recorded for this clonotype. The CDR3 DNA reads TGCAGTGCCGAGGATACCGGACAGGGGACCCCAGCTTTCTTT. The encoded protein is CSAEDTGQGTPAFF. The chain joins TRBV20-1 to TRBJ1-1; 9 bases line up with TRBD1. The CDR3 consists of 14 residues. V trimming: 6 bases; J trimming: 10 bases; junction bases outside the gene matches: 15. Looked up from germline, CDR1 is DFQATT and CDR2 is SNEGSKA (reference sequence).

This chain uses TRBV27 with TRBJ2-2; weak D call: TRBD2 (6 bases). The V gene lost 2 bases and the J gene lost 7 bases, with 14 bases spanning the gap. Germline V gene lookup returns CDR1 MNHEY and CDR2 SMNVEV (reference sequence). The CDR3 loop spans 15 amino acids. The CDR3: CASSLLAPGHGELFF. CDR3 DNA sequence: TGTGCCAGCAGTTTACTAGCGCCTGGTCACGGGGAGCTGTTTTTT.

This clonotype occurred many times. The chain couples TRBV11-3 to TRBJ1-1; 9 positions agree with TRBD1. This CDR3 is built from 16 residues. The V gene end was trimmed by 5 bases and the J gene end by 2 bases; junction bases not matched to a gene: 9. Germline values: CDR1 SGHNT, CDR2 YENEEA. The chain's CDR3 is CASSNPRTGANTEAFF. The DNA of the CDR3 is TGTGCCAGCAGCAACCCGCGGACAGGGGCCAACACTGAAGCTTTCTTT.